These T cell receptor beta chains were read from a single sample in a study of cytomegalovirus exposure and HLA in healthy donors. TCRdb's copy holds only in-frame clones and misses some; the assay was immunoSEQ multiplex PCR. The data show some 62,000 clones, around 87% seen once. Sequenced sample: PBMCs. These receptors were obtained from a man between 18 and 35 years old in good health and CMV-seronegative. Both conserved end residues are part of each CDR3. D genes are given only for firm matches. Clone size, where shown, is once, few, many, or a class for clones that have expanded.

.	TRBV28	TRBJ1-2	.	CASSSAGYGYTF	TGTGCCAGCAGCTCGGCGGGGTATGGCTACACCTTC
.	TRBV28	TRBJ2-5	.	CASSLGQEGETQYF	TGTGCCAGCAGTTTAGGACAGGAGGGGGAGACCCAGTACTTC
.	TRBV15	TRBJ1-1	.	CATSRDAGTEAFF	TGTGCCACCAGCAGAGATGCCGGCACTGAAGCTTTCTTT
.	TRBV2	TRBJ2-7	.	CASSGADMDTNPRVLQYF	TGTGCCAGCAGTGGGGCGGACATGGACACCAATCCACGGGTTCTTCAGTACTTC
.	TRBV29-1	TRBJ2-7	TRBD1	CSVEVTGDEQYF	TGCAGCGTTGAAGTGACAGGGGACGAGCAGTACTTC
.	TRBV7-9	TRBJ1-6	.	CASSLIAGLNSPLHF	TGTGCCAGCAGCTTAATTGCAGGGCTTAATTCACCCCTCCACTTT
.	TRBV2	TRBJ1-1	.	CAVGHLNTEAFF	TGTGCCGTGGGACATCTGAACACTGAAGCTTTCTTT
.	TRBV2	TRBJ1-2	.	CASSYTGNYGYTF	TGTGCCAGCAGTTATACAGGGAACTATGGCTACACCTTC
.	TRBV2	TRBJ2-7	.	CASSEPREQYF	TGTGCCAGCAGTGAACCCCGGGAGCAGTACTTC
.	TRBV6-1	TRBJ2-5	TRBD1	CASSEFPDRPETQYF	TGTGCCAGCAGTGAATTTCCGGACAGGCCGGAGACCCAGTACTTC
.	TRBV4-1	TRBJ1-2	.	CASSQDGMGAYGYTF	TGCGCCAGCAGCCAAGATGGGATGGGGGCCTATGGCTACACCTTC
.	TRBV25-1	TRBJ2-7	TRBD1	CASSDAGQGWYEQYF	TGTGCCAGCAGTGATGCAGGACAGGGTTGGTACGAGCAGTACTTC
once	TRBV5-4	TRBJ2-3	.	CASSLGGASTDTQYF	TGTGCCAGCAGCTTAGGGGGAGCCAGCACAGATACGCAGTATTTT
.	TRBV4-2	TRBJ1-3	.	CASSQVGGGTPGNSGNTIYF	TGTGCCAGCAGCCAAGTTGGGGGTGGGACACCGGGTAACTCTGGAAACACCATATATTTT
.	TRBV6-4	TRBJ2-1	TRBD2	CASSAGTSGNEQFF	TGTGCCAGCAGTGCCGGGACTAGCGGGAATGAGCAGTTCTTC
once	TRBV10-2	TRBJ2-7	.	CASGGRSSEQYF	TGCGCCAGCGGGGGCAGAAGTAGCGAGCAGTACTTC
.	TRBV5-1	TRBJ2-1	.	CASSQGLSSYNEQFF	TGCGCCAGCAGCCAGGGACTCAGCTCCTACAATGAGCAGTTCTTC
.	TRBV15	TRBJ1-2	TRBD1	CATSTGGSYGYTF	TGTGCCACCAGTACAGGGGGCAGCTATGGCTACACCTTC
.	TRBV5-4	TRBJ2-5	TRBD2	CASKAGGPGTEETQYF	TGTGCCAGCAAAGCGGGGGGGCCAGGGACGGAAGAGACCCAGTACTTC
.	TRBV28	TRBJ1-5	TRBD1	CASSFRRGQQPQHF	TGTGCCAGCAGTTTCAGGAGGGGGCAACAGCCCCAGCATTTT
.	TRBV7-9	TRBJ2-5	.	CASTTKGRSETQYF	TGTGCCAGCACCACGAAGGGGCGGTCGGAGACCCAGTACTTC
.	TRBV27	TRBJ2-5	.	CASSLATQETQYF	TGTGCCAGCAGTTTAGCGACACAAGAGACCCAGTACTTC
.	TRBV28	TRBJ1-2	TRBD1	CASRRTGLMAYGYTF	TGTGCCAGCAGACGGACAGGGTTAATGGCCTATGGCTACACCTTC
.	TRBV23-1	TRBJ1-5	.	CASSHGRDQPQHF	TGCGCCAGCAGTCATGGGAGGGATCAGCCCCAGCATTTT
.	TRBV6-5	TRBJ1-3	.	CASSSPVGLGGNTIYF	TGTGCCAGCAGTTCCCCCGTGGGCTTGGGTGGAAACACCATATATTTT
once	TRBV5-1	TRBJ1-1	.	CASSLGTDGMNTEAFF	TGCGCCAGCAGCTTGGGGACAGACGGGATGAACACTGAAGCTTTCTTT
.	TRBV15	TRBJ2-5	TRBD2	CATSSGRGGVETQYF	TGTGCCACCAGCAGTGGGCGGGGGGGTGTGGAGACCCAGTACTTC
.	TRBV10-3	TRBJ2-2	.	CAISGGGELFF	TGTGCCATCAGTGGAGGAGGGGAGCTGTTTTTT
.	TRBV7-2	TRBJ1-1	.	CASSLISRRAFF	TGTGCCAGCAGCTTAATCTCAAGGAGAGCTTTCTTT
.	TRBV5-4	TRBJ2-1	TRBD2	CASSLVLAVEQFF	TGTGCCAGCAGCTTGGTCCTAGCGGTTGAGCAGTTCTTC
.	TRBV28	TRBJ1-2	TRBD1	CASSLTGTGGGYGYTF	TGTGCCAGCAGTTTAACCGGGACAGGGGGCGGCTATGGCTACACCTTC